This is a list of T cell receptor beta chains from one sample in a study of Ad26.COV2.S vaccination and SARS-CoV-2 variants. Measured with immunoSEQ multiplex PCR; TCRdb has only the in-frame clones, and not every one. The data show a few hundred thousand clones, approximately 87% seen once. Sample: peripheral blood, taken in a trial of Ad26.COV2.S vaccine versus placebo. The receptors come from a person aged 18-65 years who received the Ad26.COV2.S COVID-19 vaccine or a placebo. Both conserved end residues are part of each CDR3. The D gene is left open where the match is weak. Clone size, where shown, is once, few, many, or a class for clones that have expanded.

cdr3_nt: TGTGCCAGCAGTGGGACTAGCGGGCTGGCAGATACGCAGTATTTT
cdr3_aa: CASSGTSGLADTQYF
v_call: TRBV2
d_call: TRBD2
clone_size: once
j_call: TRBJ2-3

cdr3_nt: TGTGCCTGGAGTGTAACGGGATCTGGAAACACCATATATTTT
cdr3_aa: CAWSVTGSGNTIYF
v_call: TRBV30
d_call: .
clone_size: .
j_call: TRBJ1-3

cdr3_nt: TGTGCCAGTAGCCTACAGGGGGCGACTAATGAAAAACTGTTTTTT
cdr3_aa: CASSLQGATNEKLFF
v_call: TRBV19
d_call: TRBD1
clone_size: .
j_call: TRBJ1-4

cdr3_nt: TGTGCCAGCAGCTTAGACAGCGGGACTCCTTCCAGCTATGGCTACACCTTC
cdr3_aa: CASSLDSGTPSSYGYTF
v_call: TRBV7-2
d_call: .
clone_size: .
j_call: TRBJ1-2

cdr3_nt: TGTGCCAGCAGCTTAGTGCCAGAAGAGACAGATACGCAGTATTTT
cdr3_aa: CASSLVPEETDTQYF
v_call: TRBV7-6
d_call: .
clone_size: .
j_call: TRBJ2-3

cdr3_nt: TGTGCCAGCAGCGAGCTCCGGAGCTCCTACAATGAGCAGTTCTTC
cdr3_aa: CASSELRSSYNEQFF
v_call: TRBV2
d_call: .
clone_size: .
j_call: TRBJ2-1

cdr3_nt: TGTGCCAGCTCACCTCGGGACCGCACTGAAGCTTTCTTT
cdr3_aa: CASSPRDRTEAFF
v_call: TRBV18
d_call: .
clone_size: .
j_call: TRBJ1-1

cdr3_nt: TGTGCTAGTGGTTTGACCCCCTCCGGGACAGGGGCTGGCTACACCTTC
cdr3_aa: CASGLTPSGTGAGYTF
v_call: TRBV12-5
d_call: TRBD1
clone_size: once
j_call: TRBJ1-2

cdr3_nt: TGTGCCAGCAGTCCTGATTTGGATGGCTACACCTTC
cdr3_aa: CASSPDLDGYTF
v_call: TRBV6-6
d_call: .
clone_size: .
j_call: TRBJ1-2

cdr3_nt: TGTGCCAGCGGACCACTGACTAGCGCCGACCCTAGCACAGATACGCAGTATTTT
cdr3_aa: CASGPLTSADPSTDTQYF
v_call: TRBV7-9
d_call: TRBD2
clone_size: .
j_call: TRBJ2-3

cdr3_nt: TGTGCCAGCAGTTACCTGACTGGAAACACCATATATTTT
cdr3_aa: CASSYLTGNTIYF
v_call: TRBV6-2/TRBV6-3
d_call: .
clone_size: .
j_call: TRBJ1-3

cdr3_nt: TGTGCCAGCAGCTTAGGAGGCGGGAGAACATTAATCGATGAGCAGTTCTTC
cdr3_aa: CASSLGGGRTLIDEQFF
v_call: TRBV7-8
d_call: TRBD2
clone_size: .
j_call: TRBJ2-1

cdr3_nt: TGTGCCAGCTCACCAGACAGGGGAACTGAAGCTTTCTTT
cdr3_aa: CASSPDRGTEAFF
v_call: TRBV18
d_call: TRBD1
clone_size: .
j_call: TRBJ1-1

cdr3_nt: TGTGCCAGCTCGAGGACCGAGAATGAAAAACTGTTTTTT
cdr3_aa: CASSRTENEKLFF
v_call: TRBV6-4
d_call: .
clone_size: .
j_call: TRBJ1-4

cdr3_nt: TGTGCCAGCAGCTCGACAGGGGGCGGTAATTCACCCCTCCACTTT
cdr3_aa: CASSSTGGGNSPLHF
v_call: TRBV5-4
d_call: TRBD1
clone_size: .
j_call: TRBJ1-6

cdr3_nt: TGTGCCAGCAGCCCGCGACAGGGGTCAGGGGGCTACACCTTC
cdr3_aa: CASSPRQGSGGYTF
v_call: TRBV7-9
d_call: TRBD1
clone_size: .
j_call: TRBJ1-2

cdr3_nt: TGTGCCAGCAGTGAGGGGATAAGAAACGCAGAAAAACTGTTTTTT
cdr3_aa: CASSEGIRNAEKLFF
v_call: TRBV2
d_call: .
clone_size: .
j_call: TRBJ1-4

cdr3_nt: TGTGCCAGCAGTTTAAGGGGACTGAACACTGAAGCTTTCTTT
cdr3_aa: CASSLRGLNTEAFF
v_call: TRBV27
d_call: .
clone_size: .
j_call: TRBJ1-1

cdr3_nt: TGTGCCAGCAGCTTGTCCACCAATGAGCAGTTCTTC
cdr3_aa: CASSLSTNEQFF
v_call: TRBV5-6
d_call: .
clone_size: once
j_call: TRBJ2-1

cdr3_nt: TGTGCCAGCAGCTTCACAGGGGATGGTGAAGCTTTCTTT
cdr3_aa: CASSFTGDGEAFF
v_call: TRBV5-5
d_call: TRBD1
clone_size: .
j_call: TRBJ1-1

cdr3_nt: TGTGCCAGCAGCCTCTCGCGGGGCGGGGATCAAGAGACCCAGTACTTC
cdr3_aa: CASSLSRGGDQETQYF
v_call: TRBV5-5
d_call: .
clone_size: .
j_call: TRBJ2-5

cdr3_nt: TGTGCCAGCTCACCTCTTTGGGACAATACTAACTATGGCTACACCTTC
cdr3_aa: CASSPLWDNTNYGYTF
v_call: TRBV18
d_call: .
clone_size: .
j_call: TRBJ1-2

cdr3_nt: TGCGCCAGCAGCCCTTTAAGGATACGGGACAGGGGTTTTTTCGGGCGAGCTTTCTTT
cdr3_aa: CASSPLRIRDRGFFGRAFF
v_call: TRBV4-1
d_call: TRBD1
clone_size: .
j_call: TRBJ1-1

cdr3_nt: TGTGCCAGCCGAAGCACAGGGAGTCAAGAAAAACTGTTTTTT
cdr3_aa: CASRSTGSQEKLFF
v_call: TRBV7-2
d_call: .
clone_size: .
j_call: TRBJ1-4

cdr3_nt: TGCGCCAGCACACCACTAGAGACTCAAGAGACCCAGTACTTC
cdr3_aa: CASTPLETQETQYF
v_call: TRBV5-1
d_call: .
clone_size: many
j_call: TRBJ2-5

cdr3_nt: TGTGCCATCAGGGGGGACAGGGAGGAGACCCAGTACTTC
cdr3_aa: CAIRGDREETQYF
v_call: TRBV10-3
d_call: TRBD1
clone_size: .
j_call: TRBJ2-5

cdr3_nt: TGTGCCAGCAGCAATCCCGGGACCGGTGGGAATGAGCAGTTCTTC
cdr3_aa: CASSNPGTGGNEQFF
v_call: TRBV6-2/TRBV6-3
d_call: .
clone_size: .
j_call: TRBJ2-1

cdr3_nt: TGTGCCAGCAGTGTATCCACTGAAGCTTTCTTT
cdr3_aa: CASSVSTEAFF
v_call: TRBV2
d_call: .
clone_size: once
j_call: TRBJ1-1

cdr3_nt: TGCGCCAGCAGCCAGGAGGCAGGTGGCGCTGAAGCTTTCTTT
cdr3_aa: CASSQEAGGAEAFF
v_call: TRBV4-3
d_call: .
clone_size: .
j_call: TRBJ1-1

cdr3_nt: TGTGCCAGCAGTTCCGCGACCTTAGCCAAAAACATTCAGTACTTC
cdr3_aa: CASSSATLAKNIQYF
v_call: TRBV7-9
d_call: .
clone_size: .
j_call: TRBJ2-4

cdr3_nt: TGTGCCACATCTTCAGCTTACAATCAGCCCCAGCATTTT
cdr3_aa: CATSSAYNQPQHF
v_call: TRBV19
d_call: .
clone_size: .
j_call: TRBJ1-5

cdr3_nt: TGCAGTGCTAGTTCGCTCGGGTATGAGCAGTACTTC
cdr3_aa: CSASSLGYEQYF
v_call: TRBV20-1
d_call: .
clone_size: .
j_call: TRBJ2-7

cdr3_nt: TGTGCCAGCAGCGTAGGGCTGGGCTATGGCTACACCTTC
cdr3_aa: CASSVGLGYGYTF
v_call: TRBV3-1/TRBV3-2
d_call: .
clone_size: .
j_call: TRBJ1-2

cdr3_nt: TGTGCCAGCAGCGCCGCAGGGAGTACTGGAAACACCATATATTTT
cdr3_aa: CASSAAGSTGNTIYF
v_call: TRBV9
d_call: .
clone_size: .
j_call: TRBJ1-3

cdr3_nt: TGTGCCAGCAGTTACCCATCCGGGACAGCCGATTCACCCCTCCACTTT
cdr3_aa: CASSYPSGTADSPLHF
v_call: TRBV6-5
d_call: TRBD1
clone_size: .
j_call: TRBJ1-6

cdr3_nt: TGTGCCAGCAGCTTAGGGCTAGCGGGGGAGACCCAGTACTTC
cdr3_aa: CASSLGLAGETQYF
v_call: TRBV7-9
d_call: TRBD2
clone_size: .
j_call: TRBJ2-5

cdr3_nt: TGTGCCAGCAGTAACGTCGCGTACGAGCAGTACTTC
cdr3_aa: CASSNVAYEQYF
v_call: TRBV6-6
d_call: .
clone_size: .
j_call: TRBJ2-7

cdr3_nt: TGTGCCAGCAGTTACCTAACAGGGACCGCTAACTATGGCTACACCTTC
cdr3_aa: CASSYLTGTANYGYTF
v_call: TRBV6-5
d_call: .
clone_size: .
j_call: TRBJ1-2

cdr3_nt: TGCGCCATCCACTTACCGGGACAGGACCTTCCCTCTGGAAACACCATATATTTT
cdr3_aa: CAIHLPGQDLPSGNTIYF
v_call: TRBV4-3
d_call: TRBD1
clone_size: .
j_call: TRBJ1-3

cdr3_nt: TGTGCCAGCATCGGGGGGTCGGGGGAAAAACTGTTTTTT
cdr3_aa: CASIGGSGEKLFF
v_call: TRBV28
d_call: .
clone_size: .
j_call: TRBJ1-4

cdr3_nt: TGTGCCAGCAGCGTAGGTGGCGGGAGCTCCTACAATGAGCAGTTCTTC
cdr3_aa: CASSVGGGSSYNEQFF
v_call: TRBV9
d_call: TRBD2
clone_size: once
j_call: TRBJ2-1

cdr3_nt: TGTGCCAGCAGCCAAGAACGGAGTACAGCCCTTAATGAAAAACTGTTTTTT
cdr3_aa: CASSQERSTALNEKLFF
v_call: TRBV14
d_call: .
clone_size: .
j_call: TRBJ1-4

cdr3_nt: TGTGCCAGCAGTCTTCCGGGACAGAACACTGAAGCTTTCTTT
cdr3_aa: CASSLPGQNTEAFF
v_call: TRBV6-5
d_call: .
clone_size: few
j_call: TRBJ1-1

cdr3_nt: TGTGCCAGCAGCGCTACCCTCCGGGCGGGAGGAGCAGCCGGGGAGCTGTTTTTT
cdr3_aa: CASSATLRAGGAAGELFF
v_call: TRBV6-4
d_call: TRBD2
clone_size: .
j_call: TRBJ2-2

cdr3_nt: TGTGCCAGCAGCAAAGTATCCCCCAGTGGGTTGGTTAACACTGAAGCTTTCTTT
cdr3_aa: CASSKVSPSGLVNTEAFF
v_call: TRBV21-1
d_call: .
clone_size: .
j_call: TRBJ1-1

cdr3_nt: TGCGCCAGCAGCTTGGCAGGGAAGGGTTCACCCCTCCACTTT
cdr3_aa: CASSLAGKGSPLHF
v_call: TRBV5-1
d_call: .
clone_size: once
j_call: TRBJ1-6

cdr3_nt: TGTGCCACCAGCTCGGGTGGGGGGGGTACAGATACGCAGTATTTT
cdr3_aa: CATSSGGGGTDTQYF
v_call: TRBV15
d_call: TRBD2
clone_size: .
j_call: TRBJ2-3

cdr3_nt: TGTGCCAGCAGTGAACAGGGCCCGCAAGTGCGAAATTCACCCCTCCACTTT
cdr3_aa: CASSEQGPQVRNSPLHF
v_call: TRBV27
d_call: .
clone_size: .
j_call: TRBJ1-6